The 21 T cell receptor beta chains listed next were all sequenced from one sample in a study of blood T cell repertoires in COVID-19. Clones were read by immunoSEQ multiplex PCR, and TCRdb kept only the in-frame ones, dropping some. The profile covers approximately 70,000 clones, with roughly 87% appearing a single time and approximately 6.4% taken by the ten largest. The specimen sequenced was peripheral blood. The receptor source for this set is a woman between 45 and 60 years old with acute or convalescent COVID-19.

J is TRBJ2-7 and V is TRBV12-3 or TRBV12-4; D is undetermined. The ends were cut back, 5 bases at V and 4 bases at J, with 9 bases in the middle. This CDR3 has 12 amino acids. The CDR3 sequence: CASSRGGYEQYF. In DNA, the CDR3 is TGTGCCAGCAGTCGAGGCGGTTACGAGCAGTACTTC.

V and J are TRBV2 and TRBJ2-1; a possible D gene is TRBD1 (6 bases). The CDR3 consists of 12 residues. Trimming stripped 6 bases from V and 7 bases from J, with 10 bases between. Germline values: CDR1 SNHLY, CDR2 FYNNEI. The CDR3 reads CASRGTMNEQFF. CDR3 nucleotides: TGTGCCAGCAGGGGGACAATGAATGAGCAGTTCTTC.

CDR3 nucleotides: TGTGCCAGCAGCTTAACCAACGGACAGGGTTCCACTGAAGCTTTCTTT. Amino acid sequence: CASSLTNGQGSTEAFF. The chain is built from TRBV7-9 and TRBJ1-1; 8 bases are a match to TRBD1. The V gene's germline CDR1 is SEHNR and CDR2 FQNEAQ (reference sequence). With V trimmed by 2 bases and J by 4 bases, 9 bases remained unmatched. CDR3 length: 16 residues. The variable domain in full, completed from reference TRBV7-9 and TRBJ1-1, reads DTGVSQNPRHKITKRGQNVTFRCDPISEHNRLYWYRQTLGQGPEFLTYFQNEAQLEKSRLLSDRFSAERPKGSFSTLEIQRTEQGDSAMYLCASSLTNGQGSTEAFFGQGTRLTVV.

The gene calls are TRBV19 and TRBJ1-2; D is uncertain. The CDR3 consists of 13 residues. V was trimmed by 6 bases and J by 5 bases, leaving 13 bases between them. The germline V gene has CDR1 LNHDA and CDR2 SQIVND (reference sequence). The CDR3 DNA sequence: TGTGCCAGTAGGGTGCGAGGGCCGTATGGCTACACCTTC. Translated: CASRVRGPYGYTF. The whole variable domain, remainder taken from reference TRBV19 and TRBJ1-2, is DGGITQSPKYLFRKEGQNVTLSCEQNLNHDAMYWYRQDPGQGLRLIYYSQIVNDFQKGDIAEGYSVSREKKESFPLTVTSAQKNPTAFYLCASRVRGPYGYTFGSGTRLTVV.

CDR3 sequence reads: CASRTGGDPYTEAFF. In nucleotides, the CDR3 is TGTGCCAGCCGCACAGGTGGGGATCCTTACACTGAAGCTTTCTTT. This rearrangement joins TRBV9 to TRBJ1-1; maybe TRBD1 (5 bases). V was pared by 7 bases and J by 3 bases, with 19 bases between. The CDR3 contains 15 residues. Germline CDR1 SGDLS, CDR2 YYNGEE.

The chain combines TRBV3-1 (or the pseudogene TRBV3-2) with TRBJ1-3; TRBD1 agrees at 7 bases. The CDR3 sequence is 14 residues long. From germline, CDR1 is LGHDT and CDR2 YNNKEL (reference sequence). V lost 4 bases, J lost 5 bases, and 5 bases stayed unmatched. This CDR3 is CASSLGTERNTIYF. Here the CDR3 DNA reads TGTGCCAGCAGCCTCGGGACAGAAAGAAACACCATATATTTT.

The chain joins TRBV7-9 to TRBJ1-2; a weak D match, TRBD1 (6 bases). V lost 3 bases to trimming and J lost 4 bases, with 15 bases between them. The CDR3 extends over 15 amino acids. The V gene's germline CDR1 is SEHNR and CDR2 FQNEAQ (reference sequence). CDR3 DNA sequence: TGTGCCAGCAGCTTCGGGCAGGGGCTCGTCTATGGCTACACCTTC. Protein sequence: CASSFGQGLVYGYTF.

The gene calls are TRBV5-1 and TRBJ1-1; D is possibly TRBD1 (5 bases). CDR1 is SGHRS and CDR2 is YFSETQ in the germline V gene. Trimming removed 5 bases from V and 0 bases from J, with 14 bases in between. The CDR3 contains 15 residues. The CDR3 coding sequence is TGCGCCAGCAGATCGGGGGGTTCCATGAACACTGAAGCTTTCTTT. As protein: CASRSGGSMNTEAFF.

J is TRBJ1-5 and V is TRBV19; a weak D match, TRBD1 (6 bases). The germline V and J ends were trimmed by 5 bases and 6 bases, with 20 bases remaining between them. The CDR3 sequence is 16 residues long. In germline, CDR1 is LNHDA, CDR2 SQIVND (reference sequence). The DNA for the CDR3 is TGTGCCAGTAGTCTACCGACAGGTCTAAGGGGTCAGCCCCAGCATTTT. The encoded protein is CASSLPTGLRGQPQHF.

The V and J genes are TRBV7-9 and TRBJ2-1; the D is unclear. Germline V lookup: CDR1 SEHNR, CDR2 FQNEAQ (reference sequence). Trimming pared 2 bases from V and 8 bases from J, leaving 13 bases between. CDR3 size: 14 residues. CDR3 bases: TGTGCCAGCAGCTTAAGTCCCAGATCGTATGAGCAGTTCTTC. This translates into CASSLSPRSYEQFF.

This chain joins TRBV4-1 and TRBJ1-5; possible D gene TRBD1, 5 bases. CDR3 length: 15 residues. Looked up from germline, CDR1 is MGHRA and CDR2 is YSYEKL. Trimming removed 0 bases from V and 2 bases from J, with 8 bases in between. CDR3 amino acids: CASSQEPGGNQPQHF. The DNA for the CDR3 is TGCGCCAGCAGCCAAGAACCGGGGGGCAATCAGCCCCAGCATTTT.

The rearrangement joins TRBV6-5 to TRBJ1-6, with D possibly being TRBD1 (6 bases). The length of the CDR3 is 16 residues. Germline V gene data show CDR1 as MNHEY and CDR2 as SVGAGI. Trimming stripped 2 bases from V and 8 bases from J, with 16 bases between. CDR3 region: CASSYAKTGPYSPLHF. The CDR3 nucleotides read TGTGCCAGCAGTTACGCTAAAACAGGGCCTTATTCACCCCTCCACTTT.

This clone has just one count. The rearrangement joins TRBV30 to TRBJ2-7, with TRBD1 matching over 7 bases. The CDR3 totals 14 residues. V lost 3 bases and J lost 0; bases outside the gene matches: 5. In germline, CDR1 is GTSNPN, CDR2 SVGIG (reference sequence). CDR3 sequence: CAWSRRGISYEQYF. CDR3 sequence (DNA): TGTGCCTGGAGCCGCAGGGGGATCTCCTACGAGCAGTACTTC.

This chain links TRBV6-5 with TRBJ2-7; D is undetermined. With 4 bases removed from V and 1 base from J, the gap between germline ends came to 8 bases. This CDR3 comprises 13 residues. Germline V gene data show CDR1 as MNHEY and CDR2 as SVGAGI. CDR3 region: CASSSPTSYEQYF. The DNA of the CDR3 is TGTGCCAGCAGTTCGCCCACTTCCTACGAGCAGTACTTC.

The chain employs TRBV4-1 and TRBJ2-5; TRBD1 agrees at 7 bases. Germline CDR1 reads MGHRA; CDR2 reads YSYEKL. The V segment lost 6 bases and the J segment 6 bases; nucleotides outside the gene matches: 7. This CDR3 contains 13 residues. CDR3 sequence reads: CASSQQGLQTQYF. In DNA form, the CDR3 reads TGCGCCAGCAGTCAACAGGGGCTGCAGACCCAGTACTTC.

In DNA, the CDR3 is TGTGCCAGCAGCTTACTCGGACAGGGGATGGGTGACTATGGCTACACCTTC. Translated, it gives CASSLLGQGMGDYGYTF. V usage is TRBV5-6 and J usage is TRBJ1-2, with 9 bases that match TRBD1. Losses at the gene ends were 2 bases for V and 3 bases for J; bases not matched to a gene: 11. The germline gives CDR1 SGHDT, CDR2 YYEEEE. This CDR3 comprises 17 residues.

V usage is TRBV13 and J usage is TRBJ1-1; D possibly corresponds to TRBD1 (5 bases). Trimming took 4 bases from V and 0 from J, leaving 12 bases between them. Germline-derived CDR1 and CDR2 are PRHDT and FYEKMQ (reference sequence). The CDR3 runs 15 residues. The CDR3 sequence: CASSSRRTLNTEAFF. The CDR3 coding sequence is TGTGCCAGCAGCTCCCGAAGGACACTGAACACTGAAGCTTTCTTT.

CDR3 nucleotides: TGCGCCAGCAGCCCACCCAGCGGGGGGACTCACAATGAGCAGTTCTTC. It encodes CASSPPSGGTHNEQFF. The rearrangement uses TRBV5-1 and TRBJ2-1; 9 bases are a match to TRBD2. The CDR3 covers 16 residues. The germline V gene has CDR1 SGHRS and CDR2 YFSETQ. V shed 4 bases, J shed 5 bases, and the junction held 10 bases outside the gene matches.

J is TRBJ2-2 and V is TRBV7-3; TRBD2 agrees at 9 bases. This CDR3 contains 17 residues. Germline CDR1 and CDR2: SGHTA and FQGTGA. The J segment lost 6 bases and the V segment lost 1 base, leaving 9 bases of the junction unmatched. The CDR3 sequence is CASSLIPSGIGAGELFF. In DNA form, the CDR3 reads TGTGCCAGCAGCTTAATACCTAGCGGGATAGGTGCCGGGGAGCTGTTTTTT.

CDR3 in DNA: TGTGCCAGCAGTTTAGGCAGGGGGCTCAATCCTGGCTACACCTTC. Its translation is CASSLGRGLNPGYTF. The genes are TRBV28 and TRBJ1-2; 8 bases match TRBD1. The CDR3 is 15 residues long. Germline V gives CDR1 MDHEN, CDR2 SYDVKM. The V segment lost 2 bases and the J segment 7 bases; nucleotides outside the gene matches: 9.

This clone has only a few counts. The V gene is TRBV6-6, the J gene TRBJ2-3; TRBD2 matches at 8 bases. The germline V gene has CDR1 MNHNY and CDR2 SVGAGI (reference sequence). CDR3 length equals 16 residues. Losses at the gene ends were 6 bases for V and 4 bases for J; bases not matched to a gene: 12. The CDR3 loop is CASRMGTSGGADTQYF. The CDR3 DNA is TGTGCCAGCAGGATGGGAACTAGCGGTGGGGCAGATACGCAGTATTTT.